This is a list of T cell receptor beta chains from one sample in a study of CD8+ T cells in alopecia areata. TCRdb keeps only in-frame clones here, not all; method: immunoSEQ multiplex PCR. The table records fewer than 200,000 clones, just over 65% of them present only once. The specimen comprised CD8+ T cells sorted from blood, sampled at week 0. The receptors were gathered from a human donor with alopecia areata. The CDR3 runs from the conserved cysteine through the conserved F or W. The D gene is left open where the match is weak. Clone sizes are given selectively: once, few, many, or a class where the clone is expanded.

V	D	J	size	DNA	CDR3
TRBV10-3	NA	TRBJ2-5	NA	TGTGCCATCAGTGAGTCGCGACTAGACCAGTACTTC	CAISESRLDQYF
TRBV13	TRBD2	TRBJ2-7	NA	TGTGCCAGCAGCCCGGCGGGGGGCGCCTCCTACGAGCAGTACTTC	CASSPAGGASYEQYF
TRBV14	NA	TRBJ2-5	few	TGTGCCAGCAGCCAAGTGGACAGCCGCGCTGATGAGACCCAGTACTTC	CASSQVDSRADETQYF
TRBV7-9	TRBD2	TRBJ2-2	NA	TGTGCCAGCAGCCCGACTAGCGGGGGGCCGAACACCGGGGAGCTGTTTTTT	CASSPTSGGPNTGELFF
TRBV4-1	TRBD2	TRBJ2-3	NA	TGCGCCAGCAGCCAAAAAGCGGGGATCACAGATACGCAGTATTTT	CASSQKAGITDTQYF
TRBV27	TRBD2	TRBJ2-2	NA	TGTGCCAGCAGTTTAAGCGGGGGCACCGGGGAGCTGTTTTTT	CASSLSGGTGELFF
TRBV12-5	NA	TRBJ1-4	few	TGTGCTAGTGGTTCCGCCGCTCGTGGTGAAAAACTGTTTTTT	CASGSAARGEKLFF
TRBV6-1	NA	TRBJ1-1	few	TGTGCCAGCAGTGAAGAATGGTGGACTGAAGCTTTCTTT	CASSEEWWTEAFF
TRBV27	NA	TRBJ2-6	once	TGTGCCAGCAGTTTATCGTCAGGAGGGGGAGCGGGGGCCAACGTCCTGACTTTC	CASSLSSGGGAGANVLTF
TRBV11-2	NA	TRBJ2-5	NA	TGTGCCAGCAGCTTCGAGTACCAAGAGACCCAGTACTTC	CASSFEYQETQYF
TRBV29-1	NA	TRBJ2-7	NA	TGCAGCGTTGAAGATCATCGCGGCAGAACCTACGAGCAGTACTTC	CSVEDHRGRTYEQYF
TRBV7-9	TRBD2	TRBJ2-1	NA	TGTGCCAGCAGCTTAGGGGTCAGCGGGGCTTACAATGAGCAGTTCTTC	CASSLGVSGAYNEQFF
TRBV4-1	NA	TRBJ2-5	NA	TGCGCCAGCAGCCAGAACCGGGACGAGAACCAAGAGACCCAGTACTTC	CASSQNRDENQETQYF
TRBV29-1	TRBD1	TRBJ2-5	few	TGCAGCGTTGAAGACCCGGGACAGGGGGTTCAAGAGACCCAGTACTTC	CSVEDPGQGVQETQYF